Following are 29 T cell receptor beta chains from one sample sequenced in a study of cytomegalovirus exposure and HLA in healthy donors. The PCR contained 60 Vbeta and 13 Jbeta primers. Assay used: immunoSEQ multiplex PCR; TCRdb lists only in-frame clones, some missing. The table records about 100,000 clones, about four fifths of them present only once. Sequencing used PBMCs. Every receptor here comes from a woman between 65 and 79 years old in good health and CMV-seropositive.

This clone was picked up a small number of times. The chain employs TRBV11-2 and TRBJ1-3, with D unclear. CDR3 length equals 14 residues. Trimming shortened V by 1 base and J by 2 bases, and 6 bases separated the two germline ends. Germline assignment: CDR1 SGHAT and CDR2 FQNNGV. The CDR3 loop is CASSLAGTGNTIYF. CDR3 DNA sequence: TGTGCCAGCAGCTTAGCGGGGACTGGAAACACCATATATTTT. Together with reference TRBV11-2 and TRBJ1-3, the CDR3 gives the full variable domain: EAGVAQSPRYKIIEKRQSVAFWCNPISGHATLYWYQQILGQGPKLLIQFQNNGVVDDSQLPKDRFSAERLKGVDSTLKIQPAKLEDSAVYLCASSLAGTGNTIYFGEGSWLTVV.

This rearrangement joins TRBV7-9 to TRBJ2-3; D perhaps matches TRBD2 (5 bases). Per germline, CDR1 SEHNR and CDR2 FQNEAQ (reference sequence). The CDR3 has 15 amino acids. V lost 7 bases, J lost 2 bases, and 16 bases lay in between. Written as DNA, the CDR3 is TGTGCCAGCATTTTTGGTGGGAGCTTCACAGATACGCAGTATTTT. It translates to CASIFGGSFTDTQYF.

V usage is TRBV2 and J usage is TRBJ2-2; D may be TRBD1 (6 bases). V lost 3 bases and J 3 bases, leaving 11 bases between the germline ends. This CDR3 has 15 residues. From germline, CDR1 is SNHLY and CDR2 FYNNEI. The CDR3 bases are TGTGCCAGCAGTGAGTGGGGGCGAGACACCGGGGAGCTGTTTTTT. Amino acids: CASSEWGRDTGELFF.

The V gene is TRBV12-5, the J gene TRBJ2-1; 8 bases agree with TRBD2. With V trimmed by 6 bases and J by 6 bases, 13 bases remained unmatched. Germline V gives CDR1 LGHNT, CDR2 FRNRAP. The CDR3 is made up of 16 amino acids. CDR3 region: CASGTYGRASSNEQFF. In DNA, the CDR3 is TGTGCTAGTGGAACCTACGGGAGGGCCTCGTCCAATGAGCAGTTCTTC. The full variable domain, completed using reference TRBV12-5 and TRBJ2-1, is DARVTQTPRHKVTEMGQEVTMRCQPILGHNTVFWYRQTMMQGLELLAYFRNRAPLDDSGMPKDRFSAEMPDATLATLKIQPSEPRDSAVYFCASGTYGRASSNEQFFGPGTRLTVL.

In this sample, this clone turned up once. The rearrangement links TRBV5-6 to TRBJ2-2; D is unresolved. Germline V CDR1 and CDR2: SGHDT, YYEEEE. V shed 0 bases and J shed 4 bases, with 4 bases lying between them. The CDR3 totals 13 residues. The chain's CDR3 is CASSLDRTGELFF. In DNA form, the CDR3 reads TGTGCCAGCAGCTTGGATCGCACCGGGGAGCTGTTTTTT.

The rearrangement uses TRBV6-5 and TRBJ1-6, with D maybe TRBD1 (5 bases). This CDR3 is built from 15 residues. Germline V gene data show CDR1 as MNHEY and CDR2 as SVGAGI. Trimming took off 2 bases at V and 5 bases at J, with 10 bases between the two ends. In nucleotides, the CDR3 is TGTGCCAGCAGTTACGGGGGGATCAATAATTCACCCCTCCACTTT. This sequence encodes CASSYGGINNSPLHF.

V and J are TRBV13 and TRBJ2-7, with a tentative D call TRBD1 (6 bases). Germline CDR1 and CDR2: PRHDT and FYEKMQ (reference sequence). This CDR3 is built from 14 residues. V was pared by 3 bases and J by 3 bases, with 12 bases between. Here the CDR3 DNA reads TGTGCCAGCAGCTTTCTGGGGGCAGGCTACGAGCAGTACTTC. It is translated as CASSFLGAGYEQYF.

The chain couples TRBV5-1 to TRBJ2-3; perhaps TRBD2 as D (5 bases). Trimming stripped 1 base from V and 6 bases from J, with 9 bases between. This CDR3 has 13 residues. CDR1 SGHRS and CDR2 YFSETQ come from the germline V gene. The DNA of the CDR3 is TGCGCCAGCAGCTTGAGCGGCTTGGATACGCAGTATTTT. Amino acid sequence: CASSLSGLDTQYF.

This rearrangement joins TRBV7-9 to TRBJ2-1; tentative D call: TRBD2 (5 bases). CDR1 and CDR2 (germline): SEHNR, FQNEAQ (reference sequence). CDR3 length: 14 residues. V lost 0 bases and J 8 bases, leaving 11 bases between the germline ends. CDR3 loop: CASSLAQAGDEQFF. The CDR3 nucleotides are TGTGCCAGCAGCTTAGCTCAGGCGGGCGATGAGCAGTTCTTC.

The chain is built from TRBV28 and TRBJ1-6, with D maybe TRBD1 (6 bases). CDR1 and CDR2 (germline): MDHEN, SYDVKM. Trimming shortened V by 7 bases and J by 9 bases, and 13 bases separated the two germline ends. The CDR3 totals 13 residues. CDR3 protein: CASTGARASPLHF. The CDR3 nucleotides are TGTGCCAGCACAGGGGCGCGAGCTTCACCCCTCCACTTT.

A few counts support this clone. The chain carries TRBV5-4 and TRBJ2-6, with D possibly TRBD2 on 5 matching bases. Germline CDR1 reads SGHNT; CDR2 reads YYREEE (reference sequence). The CDR3 is made up of 15 amino acids. With 4 bases removed from V and 2 bases from J, the gap between germline ends came to 10 bases. The CDR3 nucleotides are TGTGCCAGCAGCCAGGAGGCAACTGGGGCCAACGTCCTGACTTTC. Translation: CASSQEATGANVLTF.

The chain couples TRBV2 to TRBJ2-3, with 9 bases lining up with TRBD1. The CDR3 is 14 amino acids. Germline CDR1 reads SNHLY; CDR2 reads FYNNEI. The J segment lost 6 bases and the V segment lost 8 bases, leaving 9 bases of the junction unmatched. CDR3 protein: CASRQGDIMDTQYF. The CDR3 DNA is TGTGCCAGCCGACAGGGGGACATTATGGATACGCAGTATTTT.

This clone was picked up one time. This chain joins TRBV5-1 and TRBJ2-2; 12 bases map to TRBD1. J gave up 4 bases and V 3 bases, and 10 bases lay outside the gene matches. The CDR3 extends over 18 amino acids. CDR1 SGHRS and CDR2 YFSETQ come from the germline V gene. In nucleotides, the CDR3 is TGCGCCAGCAGCTCACGGGACAGGGGGCGACTGGTCACCGGGGAGCTGTTTTTT. Translation gives CASSSRDRGRLVTGELFF.

This chain uses TRBV27 with TRBJ2-1, with 11 positions matching TRBD2. Trimming cost V 2 bases and J 4 bases; bases outside gene matches: 10. The length of the CDR3 is 18 residues. CDR1 MNHEY and CDR2 SMNVEV come from the germline V gene (reference sequence). The CDR3 spells CASSLLGPTSGGYNEQFF. Written as DNA, the CDR3 is TGTGCCAGCAGTTTACTCGGCCCCACTAGCGGGGGATACAATGAGCAGTTCTTC.

The V gene is TRBV6-5, the J gene TRBJ1-5; TRBD1 aligns across 10 bases. Germline V CDR1 and CDR2: MNHEY, SVGAGI. V lost 4 bases, J lost 5 bases, and 2 bases stayed unmatched. CDR3 size: 14 residues. The CDR3 is CASSWTGGDQPQHF. The CDR3 DNA reads TGTGCCAGCAGTTGGACAGGGGGAGATCAGCCCCAGCATTTT.

V is TRBV19 and J is TRBJ1-2; 7 bases fit TRBD1. The CDR3 extends over 14 amino acids. CDR1 and CDR2 (germline): LNHDA, SQIVND (reference sequence). Trimming cost V 6 bases and J 4 bases; bases outside gene matches: 8. The DNA of the CDR3 is TGTGCCAGTAGCAGAGGGGGCGCAACCTATGGCTACACCTTC. As protein: CASSRGGATYGYTF.

The rearrangement links TRBV5-1 to TRBJ2-7, with 12 bases that match TRBD2. Per the germline V gene, CDR1 is SGHRS and CDR2 is YFSETQ. This CDR3 comprises 15 residues. The V segment lost 3 bases and the J segment 7 bases; nucleotides outside the gene matches: 8. CDR3 DNA: TGCGCCAGCAGCTACTCGACTAGCGGGAGTTGGGAGCAGTACTTC. Amino acid sequence: CASSYSTSGSWEQYF.

The chain couples TRBV15 to TRBJ2-3, with 10 bases matching TRBD2. The CDR3 consists of 15 residues. After removal of 6 bases from V and 6 bases from J, the junction contained 9 bases not matched to a gene. The V gene's germline CDR1 is LNHNV and CDR2 YYDKDF (reference sequence). The CDR3 DNA reads as TGTGCCACCAGTCCCAGCGGGGGGGCCGGGGATACGCAGTATTTT. The encoded protein is CATSPSGGAGDTQYF. The variable domain in full, completed from reference TRBV15 and TRBJ2-3, reads DAMVIQNPRYQVTQFGKPVTLSCSQTLNHNVMYWYQQKSSQAPKLLFHYYDKDFNNEADTPDNFQSRRPNTSFCFLDIRSPGLGDTAMYLCATSPSGGAGDTQYFGPGTRLTVL.

V gene TRBV5-8 combines with J gene TRBJ1-4; the D gene is possibly TRBD1 (5 bases). Trimming removed 1 base from V and 5 bases from J, with 12 bases in between. The CDR3 extends over 15 amino acids. Germline V gene lookup returns CDR1 SGHTS and CDR2 YDEGEE. CDR3 bases: TGTGCCAGCAGCTTGCGTAGGGGAAAGAATGAAAAACTGTTTTTT. Its protein is CASSLRRGKNEKLFF.

The J gene is TRBJ1-4, the V gene TRBV10-3, with unresolved D. Trimming left V 3 bases short and J 1 base short, with 6 bases between. CDR3 length: 14 amino acids. Germline loops: CDR1 ENHRY, CDR2 SYGVKD. The CDR3 region is CAISESGTNEKLFF. The DNA of the CDR3 is TGTGCCATCAGTGAATCGGGAACTAATGAAAAACTGTTTTTT.

The chain carries TRBV9 and TRBJ2-5, with TRBD2 matching over 12 bases. TRBJ2-7 explains the end of the DNA better; the J call may be wrong. CDR3 length: 14 residues. The V gene's germline CDR1 is SGDLS and CDR2 YYNGEE. The CDR3 bases are TGTGCCAGCAGCTTCCGACTAGCGGGAGACGAGCAGTACTTC. It yields the protein CASSFRLAGDEQYF.

DNA for the CDR3: TGTGCCAGCAGCGGCGGGGGGGCCTTGTACAATGAGCAGTTCTTC. Protein: CASSGGGALYNEQFF. The chain joins TRBV9 to TRBJ2-1; 9 bases map to TRBD2. Germline values: CDR1 SGDLS, CDR2 YYNGEE. J lost 4 bases, V lost 3 bases, and 5 bases had no gene match. The CDR3 extends over 15 amino acids. Full variable domain (missing parts from reference TRBV9 and TRBJ2-1): DSGVTQTPKHLITATGQRVTLRCSPRSGDLSVYWYQQSLDQGLQFLIQYYNGEERAKGNILERFSAQQFPDLHSELNLSSLELGDSALYFCASSGGGALYNEQFFGPGTRLTVL.

The chain links TRBV12-5 to TRBJ2-7; 10 positions agree with TRBD2. CDR1 and CDR2 (germline): LGHNT, FRNRAP. The CDR3 has 15 residues. The junction had 5 bases not matched to a gene; V was cut back by 5 bases and J by 1 base. CDR3 protein: CASGPGLALSYEQYF. The CDR3 DNA follows: TGTGCTAGTGGTCCGGGACTAGCGTTATCCTACGAGCAGTACTTC.

This clone was seen a few times. The chain has TRBV7-8 and TRBJ1-1; possibly TRBD1 for D (6 bases). From germline, CDR1 is SGHVS and CDR2 FQNEAQ. Trimming took off 1 base at V and 11 bases at J, with 20 bases between the two ends. The CDR3 covers 15 residues. CDR3 in amino acids: CASSLEAGVPFAAFF. DNA of the CDR3: TGTGCCAGCAGCTTAGAAGCAGGGGTCCCCTTTGCTGCTTTCTTT.

The chain couples TRBV7-9 to TRBJ2-5; the D gene is possibly TRBD2 (5 bases). The ends were cut back, 3 bases at V and 5 bases at J, with 13 bases in the middle. CDR3 length: 14 amino acids. Looked up from germline, CDR1 is SEHNR and CDR2 is FQNEAQ (reference sequence). In DNA, the CDR3 is TGTGCCAGCAGCTTCCAACGGGGAATGGAGACCCAGTACTTC. This sequence encodes CASSFQRGMETQYF.

CDR3 sequence reads: CASSVTGTNYGYTF. The DNA of the CDR3 is TGTGCCAGCAGTGTCACAGGGACTAACTATGGCTACACCTTC. The rearrangement joins TRBV6-1 to TRBJ1-2; D possibly corresponds to TRBD1 (6 bases). The germline V and J ends were trimmed by 4 bases and 0 bases, with 9 bases remaining between them. The germline V gene encodes CDR1 MNHNS and CDR2 SASEGT. The CDR3 runs 14 residues.

The J gene is TRBJ2-7, the V gene TRBV28; possible D gene TRBD2, 5 bases. This CDR3 has 14 amino acids. V was clipped by 5 bases and J by 2 bases, with 13 bases between them. Germline V gives CDR1 MDHEN, CDR2 SYDVKM. CDR3 nucleotides: TGTGCCAGCAGTCCCAGCGGCCTACCCTACGAGCAGTACTTC. As protein: CASSPSGLPYEQYF.

The J gene is TRBJ2-1, the V gene TRBV11-3, with TRBD1 as a possible D gene (5 bases). Trimming removed 4 bases at V and 5 bases at J, with 12 bases between. The germline CDR1 and CDR2 sequences are SGHNT and YENEEA. The CDR3 loop spans 14 amino acids. The CDR3 DNA follows: TGTGCCAGCAGCTGGGGCGGCTCGAACAATGAGCAGTTCTTC. Its protein product is CASSWGGSNNEQFF.

The CDR3, as DNA: TGTGCCAGCTCACCGTTTAGTCCACAGCTTTCGGGGGGGAGCAATCAGCCCCAGCATTTT. It specifies CASSPFSPQLSGGSNQPQHF. The V and J genes are TRBV18 and TRBJ1-5; a weak D match, TRBD1 (5 bases). V lost 3 bases, J lost 1 base, and 25 bases lay in between. The CDR3 extends over 20 amino acids. Germline assignment: CDR1 KGHSH and CDR2 LQKENI.